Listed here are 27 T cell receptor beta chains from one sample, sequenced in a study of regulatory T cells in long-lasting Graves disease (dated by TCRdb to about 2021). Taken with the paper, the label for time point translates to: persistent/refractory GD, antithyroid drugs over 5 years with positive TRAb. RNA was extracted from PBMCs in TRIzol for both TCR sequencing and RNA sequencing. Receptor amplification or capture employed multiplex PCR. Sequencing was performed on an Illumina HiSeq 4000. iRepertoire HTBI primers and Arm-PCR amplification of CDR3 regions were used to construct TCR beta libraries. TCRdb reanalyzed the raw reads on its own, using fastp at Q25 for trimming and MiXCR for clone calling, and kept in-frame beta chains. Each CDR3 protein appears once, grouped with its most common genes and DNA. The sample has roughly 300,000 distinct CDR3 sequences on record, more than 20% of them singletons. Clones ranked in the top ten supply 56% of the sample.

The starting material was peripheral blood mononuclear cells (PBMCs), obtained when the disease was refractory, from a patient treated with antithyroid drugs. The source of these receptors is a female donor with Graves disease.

The CDR3 bases are TGTGCCTGGAATCGACAGGGGGCTAGCAATCAGCCCCAGCATTTT. The encoded protein is CAWNRQGASNQPQHF. The chain employs TRBV30 and TRBJ1-5; 10 nucleotides line up with TRBD1. From germline, CDR1 is GTSNPN and CDR2 SVGIG (reference sequence). This CDR3 spans 15 amino acids. The V segment lost 4 bases and the J segment 0 bases; nucleotides outside the gene matches: 3.

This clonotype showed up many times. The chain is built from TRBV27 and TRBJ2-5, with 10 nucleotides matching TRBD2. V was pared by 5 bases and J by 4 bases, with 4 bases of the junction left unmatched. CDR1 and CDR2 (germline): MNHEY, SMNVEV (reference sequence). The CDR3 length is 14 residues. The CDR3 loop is CASSLAGEAETQYF. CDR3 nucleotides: TGTGCCAGCAGTCTAGCGGGAGAGGCAGAGACCCAGTACTTC.

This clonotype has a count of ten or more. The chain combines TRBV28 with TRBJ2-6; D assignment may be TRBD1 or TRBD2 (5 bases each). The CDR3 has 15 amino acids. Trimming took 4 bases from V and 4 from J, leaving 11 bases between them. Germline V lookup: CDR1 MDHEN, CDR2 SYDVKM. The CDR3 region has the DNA TGTGCCAGCAGTTCCGGGGCTAGGGGGGCCAACGTCCTGACTTTC. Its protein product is CASSSGARGANVLTF.

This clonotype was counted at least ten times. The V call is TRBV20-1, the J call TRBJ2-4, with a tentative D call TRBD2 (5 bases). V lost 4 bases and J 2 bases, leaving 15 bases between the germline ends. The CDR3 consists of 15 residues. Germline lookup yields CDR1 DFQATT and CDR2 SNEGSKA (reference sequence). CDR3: CSAILREAPKNIQYF. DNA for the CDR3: TGCAGTGCTATACTACGGGAAGCCCCCAAAAACATTCAGTACTTC.

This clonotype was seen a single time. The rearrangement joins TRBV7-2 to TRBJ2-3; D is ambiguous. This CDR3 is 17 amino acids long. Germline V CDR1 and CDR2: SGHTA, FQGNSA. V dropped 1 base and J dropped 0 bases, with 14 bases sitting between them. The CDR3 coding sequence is TGTGCCAGCAGCTTAGACGGACCTGGCTCTAGCACAGATACGCAGTATTTT. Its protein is CASSLDGPGSSTDTQYF.

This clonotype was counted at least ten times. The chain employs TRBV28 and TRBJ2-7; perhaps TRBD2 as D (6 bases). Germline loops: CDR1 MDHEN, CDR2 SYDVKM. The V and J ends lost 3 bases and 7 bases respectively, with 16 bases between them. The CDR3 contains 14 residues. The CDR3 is CASSFPWTAGEQYF. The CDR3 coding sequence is TGTGCCAGCAGTTTTCCCTGGACGGCGGGGGAGCAGTACTTC.

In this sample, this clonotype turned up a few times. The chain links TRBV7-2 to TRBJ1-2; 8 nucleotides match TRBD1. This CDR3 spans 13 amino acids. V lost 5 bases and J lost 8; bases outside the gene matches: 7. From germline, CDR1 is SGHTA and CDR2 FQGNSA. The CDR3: CASSKDREVGYTF. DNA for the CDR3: TGTGCCAGCAGCAAGGACAGGGAGGTCGGCTACACCTTC. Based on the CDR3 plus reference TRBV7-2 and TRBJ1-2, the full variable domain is GAGVSQSPSNKVTEKGKDVELRCDPISGHTALYWYRQSLGQGLEFLIYFQGNSAPDKSGLPSDRFSAERTGGSVSTLTIQRTQQEDSAVYLCASSKDREVGYTFGSGTRLTVV.

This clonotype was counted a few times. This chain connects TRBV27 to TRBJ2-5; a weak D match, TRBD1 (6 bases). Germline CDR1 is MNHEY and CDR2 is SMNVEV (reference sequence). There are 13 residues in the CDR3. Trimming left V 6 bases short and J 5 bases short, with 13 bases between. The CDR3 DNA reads TGTGCCAGCAGCCAGGGGTTATTGGAGACCCAGTACTTC. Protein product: CASSQGLLETQYF.

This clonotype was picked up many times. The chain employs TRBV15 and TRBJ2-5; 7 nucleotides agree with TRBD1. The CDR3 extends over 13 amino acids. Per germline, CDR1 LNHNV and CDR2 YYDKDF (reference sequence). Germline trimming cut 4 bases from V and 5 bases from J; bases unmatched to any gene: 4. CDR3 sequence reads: CATSMTGFETQYF. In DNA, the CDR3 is TGTGCCACCAGCATGACAGGGTTCGAGACCCAGTACTTC.

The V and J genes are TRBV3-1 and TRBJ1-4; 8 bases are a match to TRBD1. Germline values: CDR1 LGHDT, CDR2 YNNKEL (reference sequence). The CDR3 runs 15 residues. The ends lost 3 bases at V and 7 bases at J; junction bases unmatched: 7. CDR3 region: CASSQTQGESEKLFF. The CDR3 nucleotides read TGTGCCAGCAGCCAGACACAGGGGGAGAGTGAAAAACTGTTTTTT.

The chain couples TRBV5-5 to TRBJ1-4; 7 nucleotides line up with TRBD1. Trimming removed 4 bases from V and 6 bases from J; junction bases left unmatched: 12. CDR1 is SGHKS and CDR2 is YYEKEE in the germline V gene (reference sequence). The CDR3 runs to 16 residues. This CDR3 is CASSPQPDRVYEKLFF. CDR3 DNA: TGTGCCAGCAGCCCACAGCCTGACAGGGTGTATGAAAAACTGTTTTTT.

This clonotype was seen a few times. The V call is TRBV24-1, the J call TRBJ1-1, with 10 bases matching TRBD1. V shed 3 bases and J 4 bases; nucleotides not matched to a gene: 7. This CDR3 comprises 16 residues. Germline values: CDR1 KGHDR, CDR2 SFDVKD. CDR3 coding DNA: TGTGCCACCAGTGATGCCGGGACAGGGGAGAGCACTGAAGCTTTCTTT. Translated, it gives CATSDAGTGESTEAFF.

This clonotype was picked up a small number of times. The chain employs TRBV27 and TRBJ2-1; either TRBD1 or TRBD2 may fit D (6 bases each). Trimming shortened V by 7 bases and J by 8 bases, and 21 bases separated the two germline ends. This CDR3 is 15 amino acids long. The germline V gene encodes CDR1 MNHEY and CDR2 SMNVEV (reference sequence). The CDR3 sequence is CASNEQGLGSYEQFF. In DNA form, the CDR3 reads TGTGCCAGCAATGAACAGGGACTCGGGTCCTATGAGCAGTTCTTC.

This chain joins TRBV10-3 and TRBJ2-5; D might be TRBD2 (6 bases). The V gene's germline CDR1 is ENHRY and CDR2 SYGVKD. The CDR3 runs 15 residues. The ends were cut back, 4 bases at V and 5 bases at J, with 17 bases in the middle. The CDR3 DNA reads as TGTGCCATCAGTGCTTCCGGGGGTGGGGCGGAGACCCAGTACTTC. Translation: CAISASGGGAETQYF.

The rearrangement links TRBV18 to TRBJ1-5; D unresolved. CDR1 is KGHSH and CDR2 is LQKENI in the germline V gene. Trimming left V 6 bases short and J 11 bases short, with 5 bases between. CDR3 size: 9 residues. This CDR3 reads CASSRAQHF. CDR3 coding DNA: TGTGCCAGCTCGAGGGCCCAGCATTTT.

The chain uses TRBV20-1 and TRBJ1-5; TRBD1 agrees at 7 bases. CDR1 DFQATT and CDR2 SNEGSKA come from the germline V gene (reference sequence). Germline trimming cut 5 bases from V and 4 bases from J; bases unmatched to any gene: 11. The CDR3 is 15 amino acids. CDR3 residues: CSAFKGTALNQPQHF. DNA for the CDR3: TGCAGTGCTTTCAAAGGGACAGCGCTTAATCAGCCCCAGCATTTT.

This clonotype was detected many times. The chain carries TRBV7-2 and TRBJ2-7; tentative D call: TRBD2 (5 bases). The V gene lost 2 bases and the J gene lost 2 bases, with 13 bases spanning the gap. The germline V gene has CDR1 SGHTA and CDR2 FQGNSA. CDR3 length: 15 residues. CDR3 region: CASSLLEGATYEQYF. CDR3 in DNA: TGTGCCAGCAGCTTACTCGAGGGTGCGACCTACGAGCAGTACTTC.

CDR3 DNA sequence: TGTGCCAGCAGTTACATGAGCCTCGGGGAGCTGTTTTTT. Its protein is CASSYMSLGELFF. The chain has TRBV6-5 and TRBJ2-2; D not resolved. Trimming shortened V by 2 bases and J by 7 bases, and 8 bases separated the two germline ends. The CDR3 loop spans 13 amino acids. Germline loops: CDR1 MNHEY, CDR2 SVGAGI.

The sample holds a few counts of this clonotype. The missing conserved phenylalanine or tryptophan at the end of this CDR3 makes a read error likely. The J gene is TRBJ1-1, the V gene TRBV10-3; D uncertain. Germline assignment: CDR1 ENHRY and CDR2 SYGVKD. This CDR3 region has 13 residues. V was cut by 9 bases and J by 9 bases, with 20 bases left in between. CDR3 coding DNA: TGTGCCATTCGGCCGATTGACCGCGGAAAAGCTTTCGTT. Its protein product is CAIRPIDRGKAFV.

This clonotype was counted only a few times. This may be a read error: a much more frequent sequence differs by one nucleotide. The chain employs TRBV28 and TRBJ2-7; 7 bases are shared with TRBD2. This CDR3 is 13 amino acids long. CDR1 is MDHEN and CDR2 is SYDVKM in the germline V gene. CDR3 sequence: CASTGLVTHEQCF. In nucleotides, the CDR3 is TGTGCCAGCACTGGACTAGTTACCCACGAGCAGTGCTTC.

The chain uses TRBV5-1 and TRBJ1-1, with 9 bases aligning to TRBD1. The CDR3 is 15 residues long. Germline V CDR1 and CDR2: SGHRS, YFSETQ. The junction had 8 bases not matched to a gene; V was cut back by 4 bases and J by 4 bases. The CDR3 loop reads CASSGLQGAGTEAFF. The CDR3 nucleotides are TGCGCCAGCAGCGGATTACAGGGGGCAGGCACTGAAGCTTTCTTT.

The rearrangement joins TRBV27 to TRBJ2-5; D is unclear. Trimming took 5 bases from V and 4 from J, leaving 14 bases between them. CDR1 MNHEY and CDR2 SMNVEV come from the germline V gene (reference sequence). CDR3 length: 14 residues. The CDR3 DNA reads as TGTGCCAGCAGTGCCGGGCTAGGATTAGAGACCCAGTACTTC. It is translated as CASSAGLGLETQYF.

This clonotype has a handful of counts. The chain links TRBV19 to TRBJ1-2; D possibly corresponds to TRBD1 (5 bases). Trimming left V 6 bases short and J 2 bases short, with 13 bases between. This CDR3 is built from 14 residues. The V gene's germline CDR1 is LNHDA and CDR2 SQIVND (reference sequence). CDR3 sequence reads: CASRRIRDNYGYTF. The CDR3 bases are TGTGCCAGTAGAAGAATCCGGGACAACTATGGCTACACCTTC.

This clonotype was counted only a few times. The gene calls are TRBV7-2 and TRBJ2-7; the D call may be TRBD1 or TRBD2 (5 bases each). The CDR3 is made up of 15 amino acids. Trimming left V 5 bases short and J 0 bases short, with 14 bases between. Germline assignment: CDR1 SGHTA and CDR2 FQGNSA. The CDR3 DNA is TGTGCCAGCAGCCCCCCGGGGCCGAGCTCCTACGAGCAGTACTTC. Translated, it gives CASSPPGPSSYEQYF. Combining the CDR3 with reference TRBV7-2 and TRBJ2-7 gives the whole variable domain GAGVSQSPSNKVTEKGKDVELRCDPISGHTALYWYRQSLGQGLEFLIYFQGNSAPDKSGLPSDRFSAERTGGSVSTLTIQRTQQEDSAVYLCASSPPGPSSYEQYFGPGTRLTVT.

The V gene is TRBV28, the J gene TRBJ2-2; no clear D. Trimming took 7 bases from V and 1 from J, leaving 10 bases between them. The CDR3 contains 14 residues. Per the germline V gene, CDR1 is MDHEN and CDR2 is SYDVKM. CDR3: CASNGRLNTGELFF. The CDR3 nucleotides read TGTGCCAGCAATGGCCGTTTGAACACCGGGGAGCTGTTTTTT.

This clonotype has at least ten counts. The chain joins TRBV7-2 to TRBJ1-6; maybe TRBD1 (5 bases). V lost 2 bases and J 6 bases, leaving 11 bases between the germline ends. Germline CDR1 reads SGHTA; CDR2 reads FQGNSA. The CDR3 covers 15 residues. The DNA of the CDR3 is TGTGCCAGCAGCTTAAGGGGAGGGACTAATTCACCCCTCCACTTT. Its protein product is CASSLRGGTNSPLHF. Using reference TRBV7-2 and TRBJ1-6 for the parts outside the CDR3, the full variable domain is GAGVSQSPSNKVTEKGKDVELRCDPISGHTALYWYRQSLGQGLEFLIYFQGNSAPDKSGLPSDRFSAERTGGSVSTLTIQRTQQEDSAVYLCASSLRGGTNSPLHFGNGTRLTVT.

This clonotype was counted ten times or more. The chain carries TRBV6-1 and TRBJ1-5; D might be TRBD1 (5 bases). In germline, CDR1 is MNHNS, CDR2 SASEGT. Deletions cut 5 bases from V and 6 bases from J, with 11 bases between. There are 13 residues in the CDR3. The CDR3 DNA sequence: TGTGCCAGCAGTAGGGCAGGGAGTCAGCCCCAGCATTTT. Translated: CASSRAGSQPQHF.